Shown below are 32 T cell receptor beta chains from a single sample sequenced in a study of T-cell reconstitution after alpha-beta-depleted transplantation in children (dated by TCRdb to about 2016). In light of the paper, this sample's treatment or condition label describes: allogeneic hematopoietic cell transplantation with graft depleted of TCRalphabeta T cells and CD19 B cells. The method behind the library was PCR. The instrument given in TCRdb is Illumina HiSeq 2500. TCR libraries were prepared with molecular barcoding, using unique molecular identifiers to normalize TCRbeta repertoire quantification. TCRdb cleaned the public reads at Q25 with fastp, built clones with MiXCR and kept in-frame beta chains. Rows with a matching CDR3 protein are joined into one entry that keeps the most common DNA and genes. A total of 200,000 to 250,000 distinct CDR3 sequences appear in this sample, roughly 11% of them only once. The top ten clonotypes cover over 25% of the sample.

This material consisted of PBMCs, taken before TCRalphabeta/CD19-depleted stem cell transplant. The receptors originated from a child less than two years old with acute myeloid leukemia, due to receive a stem cell transplant.

This chain connects TRBV6-2 or TRBV6-3 to TRBJ2-7; 16 bases line up with TRBD2. The length of the CDR3 is 18 residues. Germline CDR1 is MNHEY and CDR2 is SVGEGT. Germline trimming cut 6 bases from V and 5 bases from J; bases unmatched to any gene: 13. As DNA, the CDR3 is TGTGCCAGCAGACAAAATCCGGGACTAGCGGGAGGGCCCCACGAGCAGTACTTC. This gives the protein CASRQNPGLAGGPHEQYF.

This clonotype was recorded at least ten times. This chain uses TRBV5-1 with TRBJ2-5; D is ambiguous. With 2 bases removed from V and 1 base from J, the gap between germline ends came to 9 bases. This CDR3 has 14 amino acids. Germline V gives CDR1 SGHRS, CDR2 YFSETQ. DNA of the CDR3: TGCGCCAGCAGCTTTGTGCGTTCCCAAGAGACCCAGTACTTC. Amino acids: CASSFVRSQETQYF.

This clonotype appeared many times. J is TRBJ2-3 and V is TRBV5-1, with 7 bases aligning to TRBD1. The junction had 6 bases not matched to a gene; V was cut back by 3 bases and J by 5 bases. Germline CDR1 is SGHRS and CDR2 is YFSETQ. This CDR3 contains 14 residues. For the CDR3, the DNA is TGCGCCAGCAGCTCTGGACAGGTCATAGATACGCAGTATTTT. It is translated as CASSSGQVIDTQYF.

This clonotype came up many times. This chain connects TRBV7-2 to TRBJ1-2; TRBD1 is a possible D gene (6 bases). Trimming stripped 5 bases from V and 4 bases from J, with 11 bases between. Germline CDR1 reads SGHTA; CDR2 reads FQGNSA. This CDR3 comprises 13 residues. The CDR3 loop reads CASSAGQTYGYTF. The CDR3 DNA reads as TGTGCCAGCAGCGCGGGACAAACCTATGGCTACACCTTC.

This clonotype was found a few times. The V gene is TRBV28, the J gene TRBJ1-4; D is unresolved. Trimming pared 5 bases from V and 7 bases from J, leaving 14 bases between. The CDR3 covers 14 residues. From germline, CDR1 is MDHEN and CDR2 SYDVKM. The CDR3 region is CASSPGQLTEKLFF. The CDR3 DNA reads TGTGCCAGCAGTCCTGGCCAATTGACTGAAAAACTGTTTTTT.

This clonotype was recorded at least ten times. The genes are TRBV12-3 or TRBV12-4 and TRBJ2-7; unclear D gene. With 3 bases removed from V and 6 bases from J, the gap between germline ends came to 12 bases. The CDR3 extends over 13 amino acids. The CDR3, as DNA: TGTGCCAGCAGTTTCCGAAGGTACTTCGAGCAGTACTTC. It is translated as CASSFRRYFEQYF.

This clonotype occurred many times. This chain uses TRBV20-1 with TRBJ2-2; 9 bases match TRBD1. The CDR3 consists of 15 residues. The junction had 4 bases not matched to a gene; V was cut back by 2 bases and J by 3 bases. The germline gives CDR1 DFQATT, CDR2 SNEGSKA (reference sequence). CDR3 coding DNA: TGCAGTGCTAGACCGACAGGGGGGGACACCGGGGAGCTGTTTTTT. As protein: CSARPTGGDTGELFF.

Details on this clonotype: It may be a read error: a sequence one base away is much more abundant. The DNA of the CDR3 is TGCGCCACCAGCATAGGACTAGCGGGAAGGAACGAGCAGTACTTC. Amino acid sequence: CATSIGLAGRNEQYF. The chain links TRBV5-1 to TRBJ2-7; 12 nucleotides line up with TRBD2. The CDR3 covers 15 residues. The germline CDR1 and CDR2 sequences are SGHRS and YFSETQ.

This clonotype was seen many times. The genes are TRBV29-1 and TRBJ1-1; 8 bases match TRBD1. Trimming took 6 bases from V and 1 from J; bases not matched to a gene: 7. Germline CDR1 is SQVTM and CDR2 is ANQGSEA. The CDR3 sequence is 14 residues long. The CDR3 region has the DNA TGCAGCGTGGTACCCGGGACAGGGAACACTGAAGCTTTCTTT. As protein: CSVVPGTGNTEAFF.

In this sample, this clonotype turned up many times. The J gene is TRBJ2-1, the V gene TRBV12-3 or TRBV12-4, with a possible D match to TRBD1 (6 bases). The CDR3 is 13 residues long. V was clipped by 6 bases and J by 4 bases, with 10 bases between them. CDR3 coding DNA: TGTGCCAGCAGCCCGGACAGTTACAATGAGCAGTTCTTC. The encoded protein is CASSPDSYNEQFF.

In this sample, this clonotype turned up many times. The chain is built from TRBV7-2 and TRBJ2-7; 7 nucleotides line up with TRBD1. V dropped 3 bases and J dropped 4; count of bases not matched to a gene: 3. The germline V gene has CDR1 SGHTA and CDR2 FQGNSA. CDR3 size: 13 residues. CDR3 region: CASSLDRLYEQYF. The CDR3, as DNA: TGTGCCAGCAGCTTGGACAGGTTGTACGAGCAGTACTTC.

This clonotype appeared many times. The CDR3 nucleotides are TGTGCCAGCAGCTCTAGGGGAAGGGACGAGCAGTACTTC. Translation: CASSSRGRDEQYF. The V gene is TRBV9, the J gene TRBJ2-7; D is perhaps TRBD1 (5 bases). Germline CDR1 is SGDLS and CDR2 is YYNGEE. V was pared by 4 bases and J by 5 bases, with 13 bases between. The CDR3 totals 13 residues.

This clonotype was counted many times. This chain joins TRBV11-2 and TRBJ1-2; D is uncertain. This CDR3 region has 14 residues. Germline-derived CDR1 and CDR2 are SGHAT and FQNNGV. V lost 1 base to trimming and J lost 7 bases, with 13 bases between them. The CDR3 nucleotides are TGTGCCAGCAGCTTAGGAGACACCAGCAGTGGCTACACCTTC. This sequence encodes CASSLGDTSSGYTF. Full variable domain (missing parts from reference TRBV11-2 and TRBJ1-2): EAGVAQSPRYKIIEKRQSVAFWCNPISGHATLYWYQQILGQGPKLLIQFQNNGVVDDSQLPKDRFSAERLKGVDSTLKIQPAKLEDSAVYLCASSLGDTSSGYTFGSGTRLTVV.

This clonotype was seen only a few times. This rearrangement joins TRBV10-3 to TRBJ1-1; D call uncertain. This CDR3 has 13 amino acids. Trimming took 1 base from V and 1 from J, leaving 4 bases between them. Per germline, CDR1 ENHRY and CDR2 SYGVKD. CDR3 region: CAISEFQNTEAFF. In DNA, the CDR3 is TGTGCCATCAGTGAGTTCCAGAACACTGAAGCTTTCTTT.

The V call is TRBV11-2, the J call TRBJ2-5; D is possibly TRBD1 or TRBD2 (5 bases each). Germline V lookup: CDR1 SGHAT, CDR2 FQNNGV. The CDR3 contains 15 residues. The V gene lost 1 base and the J gene lost 3 bases, with 12 bases spanning the gap. The CDR3 loop reads CASSLGPGTEETQYF. CDR3 nucleotides: TGTGCCAGCAGCTTAGGCCCCGGGACGGAAGAGACCCAGTACTTC.

Details on this clonotype: A much larger clone differs by one base, so this may be a read error. The CDR3 region has the DNA TGTGTCAGCAGACCGGGACAACGCATTTTCAATGAGCAGTTCTTC. This sequence encodes CVSRPGQRIFNEQFF. This rearrangement joins TRBV7-8 to TRBJ2-1; tentative D call: TRBD1 (6 bases). Germline V gives CDR1 SGHVS, CDR2 FQNEAQ. This CDR3 has 15 amino acids.

This clonotype was recorded many times. The V and J genes are TRBV28 and TRBJ2-7; TRBD2 matches 11 bases. V trimming: 8 bases; J trimming: 7 bases; junction bases outside the gene matches: 4. This CDR3 spans 12 amino acids. Germline V lookup: CDR1 MDHEN, CDR2 SYDVKM. The CDR3 sequence: CASGTSGLEQYF. CDR3 nucleotide sequence: TGTGCCAGCGGGACTAGCGGCTTAGAGCAGTACTTC.

This clonotype came up many times. This chain connects TRBV6-5 to TRBJ2-1; D call uncertain. V lost 4 bases and J 8 bases, leaving 6 bases between the germline ends. Germline V lookup: CDR1 MNHEY, CDR2 SVGAGI. This CDR3 is built from 11 residues. In DNA, the CDR3 is TGTGCCAGCAGTTCAAACTATGAGCAGTTCTTC. The encoded protein is CASSSNYEQFF.

The rearrangement uses TRBV3-1 and TRBJ2-7, with 7 bases aligning to TRBD1. The CDR3 is 15 residues long. V shed 4 bases and J 0 bases; nucleotides not matched to a gene: 6. CDR1 and CDR2 (germline): LGHDT, YNNKEL (reference sequence). The CDR3 DNA sequence: TGTGCCAGCAGCCGGGGGACAGTCTTCTCCTACGAGCAGTACTTC. Translating it yields CASSRGTVFSYEQYF.

In this sample, this clonotype turned up once. A much larger clone lies one base from this, so it may be a read error. V and J are TRBV11-2 and TRBJ2-5; D perhaps matches TRBD2 (5 bases). Trimming removed 6 bases from V and 5 bases from J, with 16 bases in between. Germline V gives CDR1 SGHAT, CDR2 FQNNGV. CDR3 length: 14 amino acids. In DNA form, the CDR3 reads TGTGCCAGCAGTCGCATCCCTGGACTGGAGACCCAGTACTTC. This translates into CASSRIPGLETQYF.

Of note for this clonotype: This may arise from a read error, as a much more abundant clone is one base away. This sequence joins TRBV14 and TRBJ1-2; 7 bases agree with TRBD1. Germline V gene sequence: CDR1 SGHDN, CDR2 FVKESK. The CDR3 sequence is 17 residues long. The CDR3 sequence: CASSPREDRRTGYGYIF. CDR3 in DNA: TGTGCCAGCAGCCCCCGGGAGGACAGGCGGACAGGCTATGGCTACATCTTC.

In regard to this clonotype: This sequence may be a read error, since a much larger clone differs from it by one base. This chain connects TRBV7-2 to TRBJ2-2; tentatively, D is TRBD2 (5 bases). The CDR3 consists of 15 residues. Germline V gene sequence: CDR1 SGHTA, CDR2 FQGNSA. The CDR3 DNA sequence: TGTGCCAGCAGCTTCTACGGGATTGAAACCGGGGAGCTGCTTTTT. Residues: CASSFYGIETGELLF. The variable domain in full, completed from reference TRBV7-2 and TRBJ2-2, reads GAGVSQSPSNKVTEKGKDVELRCDPISGHTALYWYRQSLGQGLEFLIYFQGNSAPDKSGLPSDRFSAERTGGSVSTLTIQRTQQEDSAVYLCASSFYGIETGELLFGEGSRLTVL.

This clonotype showed up just once. This may be a read error, as it is one base from a much larger clone. This chain uses TRBV4-1 with TRBJ2-1; a possible D gene is TRBD2 (5 bases). The CDR3 totals 15 residues. Germline assignment: CDR1 MGHRA and CDR2 YSYEKL. CDR3 nucleotides: TGCGTCAGCAGCCAAGATTGGCTAGCCATCAATGAGCAGTTCTTC. Its translation: CVSSQDWLAINEQFF.

As concerns this clonotype: Possible read error: a much larger clone is one base away. The genes are TRBV10-3 and TRBJ2-5; the D is unclear. CDR1 is ENHRY and CDR2 is SYGVKD in the germline V gene. CDR3 length equals 16 residues. The CDR3 loop reads CTISESDSVFSETQYF. As DNA, the CDR3 is TGTACCATCAGTGAGTCGGATAGTGTCTTTTCCGAGACCCAGTACTTC.

This clonotype was seen at least ten times. J is TRBJ2-1 and V is TRBV7-2, with 10 nucleotides matching TRBD2. The CDR3 runs 15 residues. Germline V gene lookup returns CDR1 SGHTA and CDR2 FQGNSA. V lost 5 bases to trimming and J lost 9 bases; unmatched junction nucleotides: 10. CDR3 sequence reads: CASSKRTSGGGEQFF. The CDR3 coding sequence is TGTGCCAGCAGCAAAAGGACTAGCGGAGGTGGTGAGCAGTTCTTC.

The chain links TRBV7-7 to TRBJ1-5; D ambiguous. This CDR3 spans 14 amino acids. The germline gives CDR1 SSHAT, CDR2 FNYEAQ (reference sequence). V was trimmed by 6 bases and J by 5 bases, leaving 14 bases between them. This chain's CDR3 is CASRPPAVDQPQHF. CDR3 DNA sequence: TGTGCCAGCAGACCTCCAGCGGTCGATCAGCCCCAGCATTTT.

Many counts were recorded for this clonotype. The gene calls are TRBV29-1 and TRBJ1-2; 8 bases match TRBD1. The germline V gene encodes CDR1 SQVTM and CDR2 ANQGSEA. This CDR3 spans 13 amino acids. V lost 7 bases, J lost 4 bases, and 8 bases stayed unmatched. CDR3 sequence: CSAAGGTGYGYTF. CDR3 nucleotide sequence: TGCAGCGCGGCAGGGGGCACTGGCTATGGCTACACCTTC.

This clonotype was found many times. V usage is TRBV27 and J usage is TRBJ2-1; TRBD2 agrees at 9 bases. V lost 1 base to trimming and J lost 2 bases; unmatched junction nucleotides: 3. Germline V CDR1 and CDR2: MNHEY, SMNVEV (reference sequence). The length of the CDR3 is 16 residues. The CDR3 coding sequence is TGTGCCAGCAGTTTATATAGCGGGGGAACCTACAATGAGCAGTTCTTC. This codes for CASSLYSGGTYNEQFF.

Many counts were recorded for this clonotype. CDR3 nucleotide sequence: TGTGCGTGCGGGCCGCAGATAATGGCCAAAAACATTCAGTACTTC. The encoded protein is CACGPQIMAKNIQYF. The chain links TRBV30 to TRBJ2-4, with D perhaps matching TRBD2 (5 bases). The CDR3 spans 15 residues. The germline V gene encodes CDR1 GTSNPN and CDR2 SVGIG (reference sequence).

In its sample, this clonotype was seen many times. V usage is TRBV5-1 and J usage is TRBJ1-2; D is unresolved. The germline V and J ends were trimmed by 0 bases and 6 bases, with 9 bases remaining between them. CDR3 length equals 13 residues. Germline values: CDR1 SGHRS, CDR2 YFSETQ. This chain's CDR3 is CASSLAPKNGYTF. The CDR3 DNA sequence: TGCGCCAGCAGCTTGGCCCCGAAGAATGGCTACACCTTC.

This chain links TRBV7-2 with TRBJ2-1, with 9 bases lining up with TRBD2. Germline CDR1 is SGHTA and CDR2 is FQGNSA. The CDR3 is 16 amino acids. The V segment lost 1 base and the J segment 4 bases; nucleotides outside the gene matches: 5. CDR3 nucleotides: TGTGCCAGCAGCTTAGTTCGACTAGCGGAATACAATGAGCAGTTCTTC. It yields the protein CASSLVRLAEYNEQFF.

With regard to this clonotype: One end of the junction does not line up with germline, which may come from a read error. This chain links TRBV30 with TRBJ1-4; 7 bases agree with TRBD1. CDR1 and CDR2 (germline): GTSNPN, SVGIG (reference sequence). The CDR3 consists of 15 residues. As DNA, the CDR3 is TGTGCCTGCAGTGCCTCCGGGACAGCAAATGAAAAACTGTTTTTT. It specifies CACSASGTANEKLFF.